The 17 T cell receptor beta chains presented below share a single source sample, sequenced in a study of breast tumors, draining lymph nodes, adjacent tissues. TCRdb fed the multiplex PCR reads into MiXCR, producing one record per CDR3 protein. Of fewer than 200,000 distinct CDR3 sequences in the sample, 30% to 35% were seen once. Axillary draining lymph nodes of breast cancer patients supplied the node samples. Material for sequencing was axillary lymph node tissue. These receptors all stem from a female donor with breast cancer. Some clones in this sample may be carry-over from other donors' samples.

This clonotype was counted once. As DNA, the CDR3 is TGCAGTGCCAACTGGGGGACTGAAGCTTTCTTT. Its protein is CSANWGTEAFF. J is TRBJ1-1 and V is TRBV20-1, with D tentatively TRBD1 (5 bases). There are 11 residues in the CDR3. Trimming pared 6 bases from V and 5 bases from J, leaving 10 bases between. Germline assignment: CDR1 DFQATT and CDR2 SNEGSKA (reference sequence).

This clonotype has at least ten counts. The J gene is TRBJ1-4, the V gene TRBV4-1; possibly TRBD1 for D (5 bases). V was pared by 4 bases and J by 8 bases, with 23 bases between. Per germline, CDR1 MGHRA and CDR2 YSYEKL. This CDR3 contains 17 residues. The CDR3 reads CASSRTGTEVANEKLFF. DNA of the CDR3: TGCGCCAGCAGCCGAACCGGGACCGAGGTAGCGAACGAAAAACTGTTTTTT.

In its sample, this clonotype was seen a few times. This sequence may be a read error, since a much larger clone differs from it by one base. For the CDR3, the DNA is TGCAGTGCTAGAGGGACAGCCCGCGGAACCACCATATATTTT. Encoded protein: CSARGTARGTTIYF. J is TRBJ1-3 and V is TRBV20-1; a weak D match, TRBD1 (6 bases). Germline assignment: CDR1 DFQATT and CDR2 SNEGSKA (reference sequence). This CDR3 is built from 14 residues.

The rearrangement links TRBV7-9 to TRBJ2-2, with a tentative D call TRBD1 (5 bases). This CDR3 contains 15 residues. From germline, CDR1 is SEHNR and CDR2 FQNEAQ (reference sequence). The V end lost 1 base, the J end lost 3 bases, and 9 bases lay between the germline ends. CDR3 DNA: TGTGCCAGCAGCTTAGGACAGTCATACACCGGGGAGCTGTTTTTT. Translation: CASSLGQSYTGELFF.

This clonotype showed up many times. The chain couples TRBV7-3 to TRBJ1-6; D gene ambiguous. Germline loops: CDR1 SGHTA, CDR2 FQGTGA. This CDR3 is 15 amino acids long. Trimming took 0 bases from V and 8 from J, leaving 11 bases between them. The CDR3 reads CASSLTGSRDSPLHF. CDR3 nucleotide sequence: TGTGCCAGCAGCTTAACCGGGTCTCGAGATTCACCCCTCCACTTT.

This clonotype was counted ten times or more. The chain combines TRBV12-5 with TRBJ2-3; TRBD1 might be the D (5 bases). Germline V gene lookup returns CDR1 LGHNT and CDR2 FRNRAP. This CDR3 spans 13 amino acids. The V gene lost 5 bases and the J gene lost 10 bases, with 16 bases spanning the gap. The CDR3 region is CASGPGKGVSQYF. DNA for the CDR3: TGTGCTAGTGGTCCTGGTAAAGGGGTCTCGCAGTATTTT.

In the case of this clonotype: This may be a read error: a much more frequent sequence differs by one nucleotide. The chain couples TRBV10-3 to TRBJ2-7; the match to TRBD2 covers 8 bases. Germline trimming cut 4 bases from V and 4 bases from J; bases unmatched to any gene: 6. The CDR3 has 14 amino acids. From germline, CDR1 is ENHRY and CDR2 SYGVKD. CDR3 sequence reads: CAISGAGALYEQYF. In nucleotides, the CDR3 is TGTGCCATCAGTGGAGCGGGGGCCCTATACGAGCAGTACTTC.

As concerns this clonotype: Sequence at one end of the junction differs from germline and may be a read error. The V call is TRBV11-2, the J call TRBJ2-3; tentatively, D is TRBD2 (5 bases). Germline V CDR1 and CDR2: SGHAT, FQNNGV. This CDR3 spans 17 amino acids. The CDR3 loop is CASGLDSYGIGTDTQYF. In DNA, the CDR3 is TGTGCCAGCGGCTTAGATTCGTACGGGATTGGCACAGATACGCAGTATTTT.

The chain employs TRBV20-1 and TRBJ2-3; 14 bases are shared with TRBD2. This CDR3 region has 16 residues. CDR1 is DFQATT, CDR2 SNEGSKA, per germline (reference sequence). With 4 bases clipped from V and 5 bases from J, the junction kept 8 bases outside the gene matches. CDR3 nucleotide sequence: TGCAGTGCTAAGGGACTAGCGGGAGAGGGGAGAGATACGCAGTATTTT. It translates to CSAKGLAGEGRDTQYF.

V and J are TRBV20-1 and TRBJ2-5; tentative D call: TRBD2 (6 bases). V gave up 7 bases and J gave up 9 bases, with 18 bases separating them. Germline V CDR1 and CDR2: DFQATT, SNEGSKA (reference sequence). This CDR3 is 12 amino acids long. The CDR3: CSGGGSNQPQYF. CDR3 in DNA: TGCAGTGGAGGAGGGAGCAATCAGCCCCAGTACTTC.

CDR3 residues: CASSQELGLAYEQYF. The DNA for the CDR3 is TGTGCCAGCAGCCAAGAATTGGGGCTCGCCTACGAGCAGTACTTC. The rearrangement links TRBV3-2 to TRBJ2-7; the table names TRBD1, a call not compared with the DNA. TRBV3-2 is shown as a pseudogene. The CDR3 is 15 residues long.

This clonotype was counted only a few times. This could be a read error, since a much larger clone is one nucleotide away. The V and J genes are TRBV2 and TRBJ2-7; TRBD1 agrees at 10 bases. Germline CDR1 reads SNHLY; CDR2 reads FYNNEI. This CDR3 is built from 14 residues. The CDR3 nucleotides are TGTGCCGGCAGTTCCGGGACAGGGGTCTACGAGCAGTACTTC. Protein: CAGSSGTGVYEQYF.

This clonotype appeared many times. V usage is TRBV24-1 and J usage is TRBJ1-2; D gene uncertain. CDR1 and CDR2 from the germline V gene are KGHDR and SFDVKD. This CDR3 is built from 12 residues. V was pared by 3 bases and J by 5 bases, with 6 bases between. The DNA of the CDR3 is TGTGCCACCAGTGATAGGAGTTATGGCTACACCTTC. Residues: CATSDRSYGYTF.

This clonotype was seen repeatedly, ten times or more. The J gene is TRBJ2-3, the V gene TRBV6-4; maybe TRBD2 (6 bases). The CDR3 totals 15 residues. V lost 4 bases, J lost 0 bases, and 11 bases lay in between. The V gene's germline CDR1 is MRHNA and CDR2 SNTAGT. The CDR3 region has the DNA TGTGCCAGCAGTGTGTTCGGGGGTAGCACAGATACGCAGTATTTT. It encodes CASSVFGGSTDTQYF.

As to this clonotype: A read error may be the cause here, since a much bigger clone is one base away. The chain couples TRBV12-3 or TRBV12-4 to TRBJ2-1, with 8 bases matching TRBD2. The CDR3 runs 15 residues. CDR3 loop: CASSLRRGDYNKQFF. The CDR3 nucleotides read TGTGCCAGCAGTTTACGGCGGGGGGACTACAATAAGCAGTTCTTC.

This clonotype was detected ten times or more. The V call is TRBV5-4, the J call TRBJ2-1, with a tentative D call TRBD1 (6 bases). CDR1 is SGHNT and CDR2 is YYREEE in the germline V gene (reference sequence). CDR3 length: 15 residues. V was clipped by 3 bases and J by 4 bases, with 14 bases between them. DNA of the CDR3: TGTGCCAGCAGCTCCGGGACATACTTGTACAATGAGCAGTTCTTC. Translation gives CASSSGTYLYNEQFF. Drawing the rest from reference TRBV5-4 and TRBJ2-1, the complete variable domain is ETGVTQSPTHLIKTRGQQVTLRCSSQSGHNTVSWYQQALGQGPQFIFQYYREEENGRGNFPPRFSGLQFPNYSSELNVNALELDDSALYLCASSSGTYLYNEQFFGPGTRLTVL.

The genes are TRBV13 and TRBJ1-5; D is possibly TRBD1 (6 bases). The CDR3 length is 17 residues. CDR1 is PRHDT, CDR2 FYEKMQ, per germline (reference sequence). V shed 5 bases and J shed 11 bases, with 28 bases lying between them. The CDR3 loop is CASSPRLKAGGQETQHF. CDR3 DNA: TGTGCCAGCAGCCCCCGTCTAAAAGCGGGGGGCCAAGAGACCCAGCATTTT.